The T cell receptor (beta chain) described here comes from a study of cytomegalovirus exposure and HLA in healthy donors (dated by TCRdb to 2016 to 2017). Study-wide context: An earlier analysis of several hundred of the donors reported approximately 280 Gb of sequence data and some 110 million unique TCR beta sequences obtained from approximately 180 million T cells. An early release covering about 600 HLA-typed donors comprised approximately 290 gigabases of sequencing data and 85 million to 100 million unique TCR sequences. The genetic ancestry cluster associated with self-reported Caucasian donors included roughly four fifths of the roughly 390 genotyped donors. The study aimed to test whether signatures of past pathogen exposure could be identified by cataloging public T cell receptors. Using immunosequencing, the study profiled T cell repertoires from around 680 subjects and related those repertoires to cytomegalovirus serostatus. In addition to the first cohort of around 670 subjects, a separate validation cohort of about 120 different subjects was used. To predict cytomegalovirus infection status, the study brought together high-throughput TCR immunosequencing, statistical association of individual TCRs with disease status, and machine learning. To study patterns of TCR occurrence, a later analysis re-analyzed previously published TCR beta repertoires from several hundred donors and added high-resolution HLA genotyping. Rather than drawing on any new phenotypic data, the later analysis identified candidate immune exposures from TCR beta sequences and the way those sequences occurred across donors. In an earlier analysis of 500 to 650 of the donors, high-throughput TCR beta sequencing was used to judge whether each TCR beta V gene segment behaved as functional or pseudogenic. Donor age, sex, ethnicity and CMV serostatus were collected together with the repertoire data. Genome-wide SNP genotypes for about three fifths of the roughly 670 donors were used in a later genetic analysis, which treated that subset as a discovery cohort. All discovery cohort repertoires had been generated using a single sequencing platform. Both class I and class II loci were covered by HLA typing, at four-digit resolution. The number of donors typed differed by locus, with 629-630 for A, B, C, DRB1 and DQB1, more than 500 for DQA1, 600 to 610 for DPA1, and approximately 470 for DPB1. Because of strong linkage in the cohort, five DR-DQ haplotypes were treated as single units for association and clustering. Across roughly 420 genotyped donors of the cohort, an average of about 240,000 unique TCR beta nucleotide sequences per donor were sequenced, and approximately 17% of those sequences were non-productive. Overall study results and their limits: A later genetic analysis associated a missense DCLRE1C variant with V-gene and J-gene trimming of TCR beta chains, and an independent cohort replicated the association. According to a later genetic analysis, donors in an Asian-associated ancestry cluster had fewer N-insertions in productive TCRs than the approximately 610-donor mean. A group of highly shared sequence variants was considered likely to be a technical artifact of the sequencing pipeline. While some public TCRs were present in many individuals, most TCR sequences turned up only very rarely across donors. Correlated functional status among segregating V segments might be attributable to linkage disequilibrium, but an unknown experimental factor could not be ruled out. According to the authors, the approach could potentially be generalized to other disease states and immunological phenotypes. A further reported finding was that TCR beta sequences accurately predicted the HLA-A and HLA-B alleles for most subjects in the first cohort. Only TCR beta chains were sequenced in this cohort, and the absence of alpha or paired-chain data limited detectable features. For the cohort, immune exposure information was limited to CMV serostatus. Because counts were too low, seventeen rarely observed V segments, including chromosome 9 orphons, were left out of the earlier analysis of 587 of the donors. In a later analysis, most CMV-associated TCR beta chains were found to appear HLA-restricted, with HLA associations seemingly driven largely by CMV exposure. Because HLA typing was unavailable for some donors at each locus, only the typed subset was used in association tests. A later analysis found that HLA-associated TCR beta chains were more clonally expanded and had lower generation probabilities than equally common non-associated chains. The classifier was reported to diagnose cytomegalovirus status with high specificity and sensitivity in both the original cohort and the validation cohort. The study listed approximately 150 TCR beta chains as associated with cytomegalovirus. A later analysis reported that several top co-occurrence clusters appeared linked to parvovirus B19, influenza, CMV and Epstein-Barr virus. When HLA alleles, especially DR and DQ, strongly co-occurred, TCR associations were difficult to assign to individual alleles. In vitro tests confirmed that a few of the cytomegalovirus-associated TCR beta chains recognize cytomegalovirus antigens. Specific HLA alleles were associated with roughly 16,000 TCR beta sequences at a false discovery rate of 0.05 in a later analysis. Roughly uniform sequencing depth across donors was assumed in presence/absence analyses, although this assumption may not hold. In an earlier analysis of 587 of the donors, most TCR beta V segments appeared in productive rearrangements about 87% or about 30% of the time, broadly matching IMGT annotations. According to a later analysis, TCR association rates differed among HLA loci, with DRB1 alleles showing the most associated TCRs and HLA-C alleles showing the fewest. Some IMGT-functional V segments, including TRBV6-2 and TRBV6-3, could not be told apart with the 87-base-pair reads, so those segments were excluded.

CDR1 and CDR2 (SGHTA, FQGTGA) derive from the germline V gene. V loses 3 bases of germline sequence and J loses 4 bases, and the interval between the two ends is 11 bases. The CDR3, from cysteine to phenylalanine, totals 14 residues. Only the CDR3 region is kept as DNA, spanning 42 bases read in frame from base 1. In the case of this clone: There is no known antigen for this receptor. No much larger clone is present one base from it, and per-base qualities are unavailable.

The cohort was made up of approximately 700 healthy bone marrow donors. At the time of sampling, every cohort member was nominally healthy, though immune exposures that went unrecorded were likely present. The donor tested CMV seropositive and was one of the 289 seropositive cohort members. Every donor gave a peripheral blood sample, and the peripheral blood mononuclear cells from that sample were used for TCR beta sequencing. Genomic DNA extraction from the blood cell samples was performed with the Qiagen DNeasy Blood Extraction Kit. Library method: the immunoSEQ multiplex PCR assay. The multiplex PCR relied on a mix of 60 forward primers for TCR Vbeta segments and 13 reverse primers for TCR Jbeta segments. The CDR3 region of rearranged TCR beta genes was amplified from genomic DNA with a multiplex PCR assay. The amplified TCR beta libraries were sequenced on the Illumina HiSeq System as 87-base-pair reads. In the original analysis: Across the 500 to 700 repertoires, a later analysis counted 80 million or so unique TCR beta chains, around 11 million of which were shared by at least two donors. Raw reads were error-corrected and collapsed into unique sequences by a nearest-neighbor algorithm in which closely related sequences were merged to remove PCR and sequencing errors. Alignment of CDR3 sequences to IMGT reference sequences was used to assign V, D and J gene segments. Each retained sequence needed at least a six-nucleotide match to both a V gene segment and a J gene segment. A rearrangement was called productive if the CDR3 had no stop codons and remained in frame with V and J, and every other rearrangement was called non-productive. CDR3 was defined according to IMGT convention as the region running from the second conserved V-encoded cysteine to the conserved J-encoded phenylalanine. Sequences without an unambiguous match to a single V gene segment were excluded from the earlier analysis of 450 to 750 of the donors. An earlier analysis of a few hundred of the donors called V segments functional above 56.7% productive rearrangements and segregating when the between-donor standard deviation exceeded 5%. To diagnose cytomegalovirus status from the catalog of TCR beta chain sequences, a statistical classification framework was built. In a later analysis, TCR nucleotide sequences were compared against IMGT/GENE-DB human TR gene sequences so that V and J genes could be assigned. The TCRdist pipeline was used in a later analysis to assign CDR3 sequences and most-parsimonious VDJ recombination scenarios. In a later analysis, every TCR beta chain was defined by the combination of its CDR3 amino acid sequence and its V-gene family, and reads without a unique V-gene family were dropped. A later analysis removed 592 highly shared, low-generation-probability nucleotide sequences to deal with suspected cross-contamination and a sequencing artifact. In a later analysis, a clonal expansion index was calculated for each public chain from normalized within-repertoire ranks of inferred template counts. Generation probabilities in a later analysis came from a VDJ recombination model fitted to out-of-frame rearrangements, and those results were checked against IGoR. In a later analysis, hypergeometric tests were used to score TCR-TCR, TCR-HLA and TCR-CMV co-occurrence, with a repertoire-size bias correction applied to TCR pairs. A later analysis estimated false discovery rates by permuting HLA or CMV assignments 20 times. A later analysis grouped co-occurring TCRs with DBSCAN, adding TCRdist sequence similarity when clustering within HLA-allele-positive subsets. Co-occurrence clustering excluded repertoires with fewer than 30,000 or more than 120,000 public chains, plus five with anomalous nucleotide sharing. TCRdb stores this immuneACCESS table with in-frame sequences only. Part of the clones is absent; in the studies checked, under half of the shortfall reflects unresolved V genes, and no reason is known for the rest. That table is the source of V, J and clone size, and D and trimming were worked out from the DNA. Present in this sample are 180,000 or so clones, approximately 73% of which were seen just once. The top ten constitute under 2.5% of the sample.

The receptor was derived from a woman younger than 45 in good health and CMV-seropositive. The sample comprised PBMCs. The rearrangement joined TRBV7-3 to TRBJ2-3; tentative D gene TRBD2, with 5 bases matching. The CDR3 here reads CASSFAGNPDTQYF. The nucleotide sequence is TGTGCCAGCAGCTTTGCGGGCAACCCAGATACGCAGTATTTT.